This is a list of T cell receptor beta chains from one sample in a study of CD4 T cells in relation to SARS-CoV-2 and coronaviruses. No antigen has been assigned to these receptors. Clones were read by immunoSEQ multiplex PCR, and TCRdb kept only the in-frame ones, dropping some. The repertoire holds 9,000 to 13,000 clones, with around 80% as singletons. Sequencing input: CD4+ T cells from PBMCs, cultured in vitro. The source is a human donor in good health. Each CDR3 is given without its conserved first and last residue. Rows may omit the clone size; those that give it use once, few, many or a size class.

v_gene	abundance	j_gene	CDR3aa
TRBV6-2/TRBV6-3	-	TRBJ2-1	ASSYSLLRGSYNEQF
TRBV9	-	TRBJ2-3	ASSVGAPGDTQY
TRBV2	-	TRBJ1-1	ASSERGGSTEAF
TRBV7-9	-	TRBJ1-2	ASRTGGNYGYT
TRBV11-3	-	TRBJ2-1	ASSLTTGTGMENEQF
TRBV5-1	-	TRBJ1-3	ASSLEGSGNTIY
TRBV19	-	TRBJ2-1	ASSIAGRRNEQF
TRBV7-9	-	TRBJ1-4	ASSFTGVGEKLF
TRBV7-8	-	TRBJ1-1	ASSRGGILNTEAF
TRBV19	-	TRBJ2-7	ASSIGVTSGLTYEQY
TRBV5-1	-	TRBJ2-5	ASSFQETQY
TRBV25-1	-	TRBJ2-7	ASSVAGGPYEQY
TRBV29-1	-	TRBJ1-1	SVVGGGTEAF
TRBV30	-	TRBJ2-7	AWSSYLGTGRREQY
TRBV10-1	-	TRBJ1-2	ASPKGQILRIVADGYT
TRBV5-4	-	TRBJ2-5	ASSPEVGAQETQY
TRBV2	few	TRBJ1-2	ASSSGTSYGYT
TRBV4-2	-	TRBJ2-2	ASSPRGSETGELF
TRBV6-6	-	TRBJ2-6	ASSYSGAEGANVLT
TRBV7-8	-	TRBJ1-3	ASSSNQINTIY
TRBV6-2/TRBV6-3	-	TRBJ2-7	ASSYQGQGLYEQY
TRBV6-5	-	TRBJ2-7	ASSLSGRAYEQY
TRBV6-1	-	TRBJ2-7	ASSEIGSRYEQY
TRBV9	-	TRBJ2-1	ASSVLGELNEQF
TRBV5-5	-	TRBJ2-7	ASSFREPYEQY
TRBV18	few	TRBJ2-1	ASSPPDSPEQF
TRBV29-1	-	TRBJ2-7	SVEAANGPEAYEQY
TRBV29-1	-	TRBJ1-5	SVEDQAGQPQH
TRBV4-1	-	TRBJ2-3	ASSREGVGTDTQY
TRBV29-1	-	TRBJ1-1	SAPWTAEAF
TRBV3-1/TRBV3-2	-	TRBJ2-3	ASSQEWASGRDTQY
TRBV25-1	-	TRBJ1-2	ASSESGISYGYT
TRBV6-5	-	TRBJ1-4	ASHGGRVDEKLF
TRBV6-1	-	TRBJ1-4	ASSFTGLQEKLF
TRBV5-6	once	TRBJ1-1	ASSAIGTGGFIAF
TRBV4-1	-	TRBJ1-2	ASSGIDRSGPGYT
TRBV2	few	TRBJ1-1	ASSGPGQNTEAF
TRBV5-4	-	TRBJ2-7	ASSQGTSGLSYEQY
TRBV9	-	TRBJ2-3	ASSDRLGGDVSDTQY
TRBV6-2/TRBV6-3	-	TRBJ1-1	ASSSADGSEAF
TRBV19	-	TRBJ1-2	ASSISGPVGYT
TRBV18	few	TRBJ2-7	ASSTGTHYEQY
TRBV19	-	TRBJ1-2	ASSMGVGTRNYGYT
TRBV18	-	TRBJ1-1	ASSRGGADRATEAF